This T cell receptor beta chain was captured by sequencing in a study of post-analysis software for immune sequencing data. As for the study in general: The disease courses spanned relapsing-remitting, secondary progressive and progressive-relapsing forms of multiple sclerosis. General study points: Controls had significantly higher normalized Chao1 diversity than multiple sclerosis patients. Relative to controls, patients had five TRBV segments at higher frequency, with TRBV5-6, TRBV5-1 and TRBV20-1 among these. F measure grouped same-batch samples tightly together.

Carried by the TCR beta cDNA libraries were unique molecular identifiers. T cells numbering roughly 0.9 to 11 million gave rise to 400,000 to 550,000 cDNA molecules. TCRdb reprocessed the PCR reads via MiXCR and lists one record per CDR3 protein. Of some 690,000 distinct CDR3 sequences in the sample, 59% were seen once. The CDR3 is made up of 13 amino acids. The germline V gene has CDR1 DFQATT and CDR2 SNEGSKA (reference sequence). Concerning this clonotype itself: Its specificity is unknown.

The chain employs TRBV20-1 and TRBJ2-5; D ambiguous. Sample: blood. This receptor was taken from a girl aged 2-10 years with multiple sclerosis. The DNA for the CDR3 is TGCAGCTACCAGAGTGTAGATCAAGAGACCCAGTACTTC. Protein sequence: CSYQSVDQETQYF.